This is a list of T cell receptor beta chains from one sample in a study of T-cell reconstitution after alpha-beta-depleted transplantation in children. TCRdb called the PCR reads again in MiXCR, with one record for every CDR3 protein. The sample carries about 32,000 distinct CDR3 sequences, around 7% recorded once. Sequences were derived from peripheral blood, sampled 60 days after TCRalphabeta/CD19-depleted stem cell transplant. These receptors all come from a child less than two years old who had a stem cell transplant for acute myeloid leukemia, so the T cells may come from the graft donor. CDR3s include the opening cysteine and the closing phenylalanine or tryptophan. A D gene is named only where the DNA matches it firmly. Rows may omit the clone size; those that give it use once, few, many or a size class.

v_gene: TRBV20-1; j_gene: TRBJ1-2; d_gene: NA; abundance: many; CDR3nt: TGCAGTGCTCCCCCTCGACTGAACTATGGCTACACCTTC; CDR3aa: CSAPPRLNYGYTF
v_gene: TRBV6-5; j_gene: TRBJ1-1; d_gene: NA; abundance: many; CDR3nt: TGTGCCAGCAGTTACTCGGGGCAGAGCACTGAAGCTTTCTTT; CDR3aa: CASSYSGQSTEAFF
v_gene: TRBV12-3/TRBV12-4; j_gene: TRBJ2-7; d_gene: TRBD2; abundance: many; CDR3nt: TGTGCCAGCAGTCCCGGGACTAGCGGGGTCTACGAGCAGTACTTC; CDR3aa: CASSPGTSGVYEQYF
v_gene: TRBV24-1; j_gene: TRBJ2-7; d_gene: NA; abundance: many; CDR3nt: TGTGCCACCAGTGACCCGTTCAATCACTACGAGCAGTACTTC; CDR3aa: CATSDPFNHYEQYF
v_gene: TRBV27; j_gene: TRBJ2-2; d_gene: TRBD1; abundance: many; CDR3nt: TGTGCCAGCGGGGACAGGCCTACACCCGGGGAGCTGTTTTTT; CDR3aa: CASGDRPTPGELFF
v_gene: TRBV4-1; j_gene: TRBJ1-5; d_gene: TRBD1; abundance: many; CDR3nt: TGCGCCAGCAGCCAGGACAGGGAGGGTCAGCCCCAGCATTTT; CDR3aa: CASSQDREGQPQHF
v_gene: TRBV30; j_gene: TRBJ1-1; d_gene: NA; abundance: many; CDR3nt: TGTGCCTGGAGTGCACAGGGTGTAGCTTTCTTT; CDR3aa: CAWSAQGVAFF
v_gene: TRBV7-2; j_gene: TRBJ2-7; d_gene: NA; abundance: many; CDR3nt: TGTGCCAGCAGCCTACCGTACGAGCAGTACTTC; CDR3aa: CASSLPYEQYF
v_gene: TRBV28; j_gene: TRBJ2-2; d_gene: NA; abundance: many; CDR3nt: TGTGCCAGCACCTACAGGACCGGGGAGCTGTTTTTT; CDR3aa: CASTYRTGELFF
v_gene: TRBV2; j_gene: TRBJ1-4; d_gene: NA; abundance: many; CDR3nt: TGTGCCAGCAGTCCGACAGTAAATAATGAAAAACTGTTTTTT; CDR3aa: CASSPTVNNEKLFF
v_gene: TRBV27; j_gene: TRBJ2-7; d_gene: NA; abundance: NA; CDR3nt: TGTGCCAGCAGTAAAGGGCGCGAGCAGTACTTC; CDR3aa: CASSKGREQYF
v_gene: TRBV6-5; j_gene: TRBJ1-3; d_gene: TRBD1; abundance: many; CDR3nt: TGTGCCAGCAGTTACTTCCGGGACAGGGGGCGAAACACCATATATTTT; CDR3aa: CASSYFRDRGRNTIYF
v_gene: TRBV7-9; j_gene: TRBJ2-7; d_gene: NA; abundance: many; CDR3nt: TGTGCCAGCGGCCCCTGGGGGTTTCAGTACTTC; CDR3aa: CASGPWGFQYF
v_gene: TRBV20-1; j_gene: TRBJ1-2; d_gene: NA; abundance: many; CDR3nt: TGCAGTGCTAGCGGACACCCGAGAGCTAACTATGGCTACACCTTC; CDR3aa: CSASGHPRANYGYTF
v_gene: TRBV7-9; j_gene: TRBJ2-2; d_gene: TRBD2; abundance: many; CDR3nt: TGTGCCAGCAGCTTCAGTGGGAGGGCCGAAGGCGGGGAGCTGTTTTTT; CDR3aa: CASSFSGRAEGGELFF
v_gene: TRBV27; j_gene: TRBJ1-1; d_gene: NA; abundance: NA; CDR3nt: TGTGCCAGCAGTAGTGGCACTGAAGCTTTCTTT; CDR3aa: CASSSGTEAFF
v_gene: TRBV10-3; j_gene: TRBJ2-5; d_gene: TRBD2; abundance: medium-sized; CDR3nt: TGTGCCATCAGTGAGTCCTCGGGGGGTGAAGAGACCCAGTACTTC; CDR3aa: CAISESSGGEETQYF
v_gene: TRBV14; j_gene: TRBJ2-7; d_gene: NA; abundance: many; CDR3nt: TGTGCCAGCAGCCAAGGGACAGCCTACGAGCAGTACTTC; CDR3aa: CASSQGTAYEQYF
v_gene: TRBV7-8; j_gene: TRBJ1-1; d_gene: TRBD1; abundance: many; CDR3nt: TGTGCCAGCAGCCAAAGAGGCAGGGGGATCACTGAAGCTTTCTTT; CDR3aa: CASSQRGRGITEAFF
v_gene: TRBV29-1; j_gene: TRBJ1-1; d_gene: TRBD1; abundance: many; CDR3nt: TGCAGCGTTGAACAGGGGGCTTTGAACACTGAAGCTTTCTTT; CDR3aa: CSVEQGALNTEAFF
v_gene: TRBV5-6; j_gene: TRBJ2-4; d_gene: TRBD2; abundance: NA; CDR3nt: TGTGCCAGCAGCCAGACCGGGGGGGGAACCAAAAACATTCAGTACTTC; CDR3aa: CASSQTGGGTKNIQYF
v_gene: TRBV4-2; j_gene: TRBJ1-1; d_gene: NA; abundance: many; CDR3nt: TGTGCCAGCAGCCGGGGGGGGAACACTGAAGCTTTCTTT; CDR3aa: CASSRGGNTEAFF
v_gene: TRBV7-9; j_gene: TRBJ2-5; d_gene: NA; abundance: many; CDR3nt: TGTGCCAGCAGCATATGGACAGACCAAGAGACCCAGTACTTC; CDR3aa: CASSIWTDQETQYF
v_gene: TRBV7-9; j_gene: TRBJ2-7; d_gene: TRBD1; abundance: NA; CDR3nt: TGTGCCAGCAGCTGGGACAGGGGGCAGAAGCGGTACTTC; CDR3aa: CASSWDRGQKRYF
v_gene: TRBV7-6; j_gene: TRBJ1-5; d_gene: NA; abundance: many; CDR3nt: TGTGCCAGCAGCTTAGCGGAGCATCAGCCCCAGCATTTT; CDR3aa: CASSLAEHQPQHF
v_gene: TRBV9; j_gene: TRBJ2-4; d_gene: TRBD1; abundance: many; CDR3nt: TGTGCCAGCAGCGTCCCGGGACAGGGGGCCAAAAACATTCAGTACTTC; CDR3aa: CASSVPGQGAKNIQYF
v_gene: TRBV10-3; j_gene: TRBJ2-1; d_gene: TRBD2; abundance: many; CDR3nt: TGTGCCATCAGTGGGACTAGCGGGAACAATGAGCAGTTCTTC; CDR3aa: CAISGTSGNNEQFF
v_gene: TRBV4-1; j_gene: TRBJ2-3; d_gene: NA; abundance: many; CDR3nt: TGCGCCAGCAGCCCGACGGGACAGCGGGGTACAGATACGCAGTATTTT; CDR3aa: CASSPTGQRGTDTQYF
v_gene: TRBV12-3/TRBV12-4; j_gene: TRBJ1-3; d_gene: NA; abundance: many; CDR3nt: TGTGCCAGCGGATTTCCATGGATCTCTGGAAACACCATATATTTT; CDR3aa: CASGFPWISGNTIYF
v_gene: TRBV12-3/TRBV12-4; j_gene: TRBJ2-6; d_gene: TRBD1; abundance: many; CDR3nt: TGTGCCAGCAGTTTAAAACCGGGGACAGGGACCTTCTCTGGGGCCAACGTCCTGACTTTC; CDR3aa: CASSLKPGTGTFSGANVLTF
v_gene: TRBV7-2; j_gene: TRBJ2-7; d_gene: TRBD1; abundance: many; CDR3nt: TGTGCCAGCAGCCCGCGTGGGACAGGGCCATACGAGCAGTACTTC; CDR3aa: CASSPRGTGPYEQYF
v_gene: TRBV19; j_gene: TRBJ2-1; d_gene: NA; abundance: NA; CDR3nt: TGTGCCAGTAGTATTCGTCCGCTGTCCCCGTACAATGAGCAGTTCTTC; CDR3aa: CASSIRPLSPYNEQFF
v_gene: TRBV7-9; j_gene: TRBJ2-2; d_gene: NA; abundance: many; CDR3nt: TGTGCCAGCAGCCCTTGGTCCACCGGGGAGCTGTTTTTT; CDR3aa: CASSPWSTGELFF
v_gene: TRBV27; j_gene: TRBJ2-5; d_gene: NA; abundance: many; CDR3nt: TGTGCCAGCAGCCTCAGGGGGAGGCAAGAGACCCAGTACTTC; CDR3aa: CASSLRGRQETQYF
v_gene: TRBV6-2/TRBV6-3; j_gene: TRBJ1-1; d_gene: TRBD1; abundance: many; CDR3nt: TGTGCCAGCAGCCTCTCCTTATCCCGGACAGGGGAGTTGACTTTCTTT; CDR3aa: CASSLSLSRTGELTFF
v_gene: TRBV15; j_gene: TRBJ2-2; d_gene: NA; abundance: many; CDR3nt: TGTGCCACGAACAGGGTCACCGGGGAGCTGTTTTTT; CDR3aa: CATNRVTGELFF
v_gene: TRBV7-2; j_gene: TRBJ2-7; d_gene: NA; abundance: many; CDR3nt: TGTGCCAGCAGCTTAGGCCCCGGCGGCCCCTACGAGCAGTACTTC; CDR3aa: CASSLGPGGPYEQYF
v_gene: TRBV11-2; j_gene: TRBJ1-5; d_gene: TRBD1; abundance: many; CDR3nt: TGTGCCAGCAGCCCCAGACAGGGGCCGAATCAGCCCCAGCATTTT; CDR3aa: CASSPRQGPNQPQHF
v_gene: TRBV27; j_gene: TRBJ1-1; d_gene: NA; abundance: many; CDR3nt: TGTGCCAGCAGTGCAGGGCAGAACACTGAAGCTTTCTTT; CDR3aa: CASSAGQNTEAFF
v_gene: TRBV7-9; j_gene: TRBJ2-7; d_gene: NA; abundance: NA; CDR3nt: TGTGCCAGCAGCTTACCAGGCGGCTACGAGCAGTACTTC; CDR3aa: CASSLPGGYEQYF
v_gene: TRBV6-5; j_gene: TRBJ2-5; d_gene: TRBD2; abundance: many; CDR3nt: TGTGCCAGCAGGGGACTAGCGGATTTAGAGACCCAGTACTTC; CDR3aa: CASRGLADLETQYF
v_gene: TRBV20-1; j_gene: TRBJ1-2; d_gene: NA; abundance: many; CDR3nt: TGCAGTGCTAGAGATAAGGGTATGGACTATGGCTACACCTTC; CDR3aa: CSARDKGMDYGYTF